The clone carrying this TCR beta chain occurred many times. Antigen specificity is unknown. V was clipped by 3 bases and J by 6 bases, with 14 bases between them. This CDR3 comprises 15 residues. The germline CDR1 and CDR2 sequences are SEHNR and FQNEAQ (reference sequence). The sample is drawn from a study of T-cell reconstitution after alpha-beta-depleted transplantation in children. Study-level results: By about two months after transplant, alpha-beta T cells reportedly arose from several hundred graft clones that had expanded.

Molecular barcoding with unique molecular identifiers was used for the TCRbeta library. TCRdb recomputed calls from the PCR reads with MiXCR, one row per CDR3 protein. The data contain fewer than 700,000 distinct CDR3 sequences, 10% to 15% of them singletons. The receptor's source is a male patient between 10 and 17 years old who had a stem cell transplant for acute myeloid leukemia, so the T cells may come from the graft donor. Material: PBMCs, mostly from graft donor cells, obtained 360 days after TCRalphabeta/CD19-depleted stem cell transplant. The V call is TRBV7-9, the J call TRBJ2-2; D ambiguous. CDR3 DNA sequence: TGTGCCAGCAGCTTGGAGTGGCCTTATCCCGGGGAGCTGTTTTTT. This encodes CASSLEWPYPGELFF.